A single sample gave rise to the 30 T cell receptor beta chains below, sequenced in a study of blood T cells in healthy people across ages. Next came a second PCR, run for roughly 7 to 12 cycles, which used a sample-barcoded 5' primer along with a J-beta primer mix. One entry per CDR3 protein results from TCRdb running MiXCR on the 5' RACE reads. The sample records over a million distinct CDR3 sequences, around 59% being singletons. The sample consisted of blood. These receptors came from a man aged 18 to 30 in good health.

V and J are TRBV11-2 and TRBJ1-4; D gene ambiguous. This CDR3 is built from 15 residues. The germline V gene has CDR1 SGHAT and CDR2 FQNNGV. The V end lost 0 bases, the J end lost 10 bases, and 15 bases lay between the germline ends. The CDR3 bases are TGTGCCAGCAGCTTAGATGGAGCCTCGACCGGAAAACTGTTTTTT. Encoded protein: CASSLDGASTGKLFF.

The V gene is TRBV7-9, the J gene TRBJ1-1; 7 bases align to TRBD1. With 5 bases clipped from V and 4 bases from J, the junction kept 7 bases outside the gene matches. Germline CDR1 is SEHNR and CDR2 is FQNEAQ (reference sequence). The CDR3 is 14 residues long. The CDR3 DNA follows: TGTGCCAGCAGCAGTCGACAGGGCGGCACTGAAGCTTTCTTT. It codes for CASSSRQGGTEAFF.

V and J are TRBV27 and TRBJ2-4; weak D call: TRBD1 (7 bases). Germline CDR1 reads MNHEY; CDR2 reads SMNVEV (reference sequence). This CDR3 is 14 amino acids long. Between the trimmed V and J ends, which lost 8 bases and 13 bases, there was a span of 24 bases. CDR3 in DNA: TGTGCCAGCTATCCTCAGGGGGGCTACAATGAGCAGTACTTC. The encoded protein is CASYPQGGYNEQYF.

V and J are TRBV15 and TRBJ2-7; a possible D gene is TRBD1 (5 bases). There are 16 residues in the CDR3. V dropped 0 bases and J dropped 0 bases, with 12 bases sitting between them. Germline V CDR1 and CDR2: LNHNV, YYDKDF (reference sequence). CDR3 in DNA: TGTGCCACCAGCAGAGATCGCAGGGTAAACTCCTACGAGCAGTACTTC. Translation gives CATSRDRRVNSYEQYF.

V gene TRBV20-1 combines with J gene TRBJ2-5; possibly TRBD1 or TRBD2 for D (5 bases each). Matching the DNA end better, TRBJ2-7 makes the J call doubtful. Looked up from germline, CDR1 is DFQATT and CDR2 is SNEGSKA (reference sequence). There are 12 residues in the CDR3. The DNA of the CDR3 is TGCAGTGCTACCAGGGACCCCTACGAGCAGTACTTC. It codes for CSATRDPYEQYF.

The V gene is TRBV5-5, the J gene TRBJ2-5; D gene unclear. The CDR3 extends over 14 amino acids. Germline values: CDR1 SGHKS, CDR2 YYEKEE (reference sequence). V lost 4 bases to trimming and J lost 5 bases, with 15 bases between them. Written as DNA, the CDR3 is TGTGCCAGCAGCCCGGAAGTGGGGATCGAGACCCAGTACTTC. As protein: CASSPEVGIETQYF.

This clonotype was detected a few times. The chain has TRBV5-1 and TRBJ1-1, with 8 bases aligning to TRBD1. The CDR3 extends over 14 amino acids. The trim removed 4 bases at V and 0 bases at J, leaving 2 bases unmatched. Germline CDR1 reads SGHRS; CDR2 reads YFSETQ. The CDR3 region is CASSGTGMNTEAFF. In nucleotides, the CDR3 is TGCGCCAGCAGCGGGACAGGCATGAACACTGAAGCTTTCTTT.

This clonotype was detected only once. The chain couples TRBV7-2 to TRBJ2-4, with 10 bases fitting TRBD1. Matching the DNA end better, TRBJ2-7 makes the J call doubtful. CDR1 is SGHTA and CDR2 is FQGNSA in the germline V gene. The CDR3 length is 16 residues. The DNA of the CDR3 is TGTGCCAGCAGCAGACAGGGGGCCAACGCTGGCTACGAGCAGTACTTC. Amino acid sequence: CASSRQGANAGYEQYF.

The chain combines TRBV11-2 with TRBJ2-1, with 14 bases identical to TRBD2. Per the germline V gene, CDR1 is SGHAT and CDR2 is FQNNGV. The CDR3 has 14 amino acids. V lost 5 bases, J lost 15 bases, and 9 bases stayed unmatched. In nucleotides, the CDR3 is TGTGCCAGCAGCATTCCGGGACTAGCGGGAGAGGGGTTCTTC. This gives the protein CASSIPGLAGEGFF.

This clonotype has more than one count but fewer than ten. V is TRBV10-3 and J is TRBJ1-1, with D unclear. CDR1 ENHRY and CDR2 SYGVKD come from the germline V gene. The CDR3 sequence is 11 residues long. The V end lost 8 bases, the J end lost 2 bases, and 6 bases lay between the germline ends. CDR3 bases: TGTGCCATCCCTTATAACACTGAAGCTTTCTTT. Translating it yields CAIPYNTEAFF.

The chain is built from TRBV10-3 and TRBJ2-3, with 7 bases aligning to TRBD1. CDR1 is ENHRY, CDR2 SYGVKD, per germline. V trimming: 9 bases; J trimming: 3 bases; junction bases outside the gene matches: 9. The CDR3 consists of 14 residues. The CDR3 loop reads CAITTGVITDTQYF. The CDR3 region has the DNA TGTGCCATAACCACAGGGGTAATAACAGATACGCAGTATTTT.

This clonotype has only a few counts. The chain uses TRBV7-2 and TRBJ2-3; D unclear. V was pared by 5 bases and J by 2 bases, with 5 bases between. The CDR3 consists of 12 residues. Germline V CDR1 and CDR2: SGHTA, FQGNSA. CDR3 in DNA: TGTGCCAGCAGCCAGCACACAGATACGCAGTATTTT. Its protein is CASSQHTDTQYF.

This chain uses TRBV20-1 with TRBJ2-7, with D possibly TRBD2 on 5 matching bases. Germline V gene lookup returns CDR1 DFQATT and CDR2 SNEGSKA (reference sequence). Between the trimmed V and J ends, which lost 6 bases and 4 bases, there was a span of 13 bases. This CDR3 spans 12 amino acids. The CDR3 sequence is CSAESRAYEQYF. Written as DNA, the CDR3 is TGCAGTGCCGAATCGAGGGCTTACGAGCAGTACTTC.

This chain links TRBV7-2 with TRBJ2-7; 12 nucleotides align to TRBD2. Germline CDR1 is SGHTA and CDR2 is FQGNSA. Trimming removed 1 base from V and 4 bases from J; junction bases left unmatched: 5. The CDR3 has 16 residues. The CDR3: CASSLVSSGGAYEQYF. The CDR3 nucleotides read TGTGCCAGCAGCTTAGTGTCTAGCGGGGGGGCTTACGAGCAGTACTTC.

The rearrangement uses TRBV7-9 and TRBJ2-4; the match to TRBD1 covers 8 bases. The germline V gene encodes CDR1 SEHNR and CDR2 FQNEAQ (reference sequence). The CDR3 is 15 residues long. V gave up 5 bases and J gave up 0 bases; unmatched junction bases: 3. The CDR3 DNA reads as TGTGCCAGCAGCGTCGACAGGGGAGCCAAAAACATTCAGTACTTC. This gives the protein CASSVDRGAKNIQYF.

This sequence joins TRBV7-9 and TRBJ2-3; a weak D match, TRBD2 (5 bases). The CDR3 totals 15 residues. Trimming stripped 3 bases from V and 5 bases from J, with 15 bases between. Germline CDR1 and CDR2: SEHNR and FQNEAQ (reference sequence). The CDR3 DNA sequence: TGTGCCAGCAGCTTTCAGGTTAGCGAGGAAGATACGCAGTATTTT. The encoded protein is CASSFQVSEEDTQYF.

Only one count was recorded for this clonotype. The chain uses TRBV12-3 or TRBV12-4 and TRBJ1-5; D is possibly TRBD1 (6 bases). Trimming shortened V by 3 bases and J by 7 bases, and 16 bases separated the two germline ends. The CDR3 length is 15 residues. CDR3 residues: CASSFRPGGDQPQHF. Here the CDR3 DNA reads TGTGCCAGCAGTTTTAGGCCGGGGGGCGACCAGCCCCAGCATTTT.

The chain joins TRBV6-5 to TRBJ2-5; D not resolved. This CDR3 has 12 residues. Between the trimmed V and J ends, which lost 5 bases and 2 bases, there was a span of 6 bases. Germline loops: CDR1 MNHEY, CDR2 SVGAGI. The DNA for the CDR3 is TGTGCCAGCAGTATGGGACAAGAGACCCAGTACTTC. It codes for CASSMGQETQYF.

The chain carries TRBV6-5 and TRBJ2-7, with D perhaps matching TRBD2 (6 bases). This CDR3 has 15 amino acids. The germline V and J ends were trimmed by 4 bases and 3 bases, with 16 bases remaining between them. Germline V lookup: CDR1 MNHEY, CDR2 SVGAGI. Here the CDR3 DNA reads TGTGCCAGCAGTTTCTCCAACCGCGGGGTCTACGAGCAGTACTTC. Its translation: CASSFSNRGVYEQYF.

This clonotype was recorded a few times. The rearrangement uses TRBV12-5 and TRBJ1-5; 8 nucleotides align to TRBD1. Germline CDR1 LGHNT, CDR2 FRNRAP. V lost 7 bases and J lost 3; bases outside the gene matches: 5. This CDR3 spans 14 amino acids. This CDR3 is CASAGDRLNQPQHF. In nucleotides, the CDR3 is TGTGCTAGTGCCGGGGACAGGCTCAATCAGCCCCAGCATTTT.

This chain uses TRBV10-2 with TRBJ2-5; TRBD2 matches 8 bases. Per the germline V gene, CDR1 is WSHSY and CDR2 is SAAADI. Germline trimming cut 4 bases from V and 1 base from J; bases unmatched to any gene: 5. CDR3 length: 15 amino acids. The CDR3: CASSGELAAQETQYF. The CDR3 region has the DNA TGCGCCAGCAGTGGGGAACTAGCGGCCCAAGAGACCCAGTACTTC.

The chain carries TRBV12-3 or TRBV12-4 and TRBJ2-7, with TRBD1 as a possible D gene (6 bases). The CDR3 consists of 15 residues. V was cut by 4 bases and J by 2 bases, with 15 bases left in between. CDR3: CASSSQGKGTYEQYF. The CDR3, as DNA: TGTGCCAGCAGTTCCCAGGGGAAGGGAACCTACGAGCAGTACTTC.

This clonotype was seen a handful of times. V and J are TRBV12-5 and TRBJ1-1; tentative D call: TRBD1 (5 bases). V lost 1 base, J lost 0 bases, and 6 bases lay in between. The CDR3 loop spans 14 amino acids. CDR1 and CDR2 (germline): LGHNT, FRNRAP. This CDR3 reads CASGLGQLNTEAFF. CDR3 in DNA: TGTGCTAGTGGTTTGGGACAGCTGAACACTGAAGCTTTCTTT.

This clonotype showed up just once. The chain links TRBV25-1 to TRBJ1-1; tentative D call: TRBD1 (5 bases). The CDR3 loop spans 12 amino acids. V gave up 7 bases and J gave up 7 bases, with 13 bases separating them. The germline V gene has CDR1 MGHDK and CDR2 SYGVNS. The CDR3 loop reads CASNRGDGEAFF. DNA of the CDR3: TGTGCCAGCAATAGAGGGGATGGTGAAGCTTTCTTT.

This chain uses TRBV2 with TRBJ2-7, with TRBD1 matching 7 bases. V lost 1 base to trimming and J lost 1 base; unmatched junction nucleotides: 4. CDR1 is SNHLY and CDR2 is FYNNEI in the germline V gene. This CDR3 is built from 15 residues. CDR3 in DNA: TGTGCCAGCAGTGAAGACGGGACAGCGTCCTACGAGCAGTACTTC. It specifies CASSEDGTASYEQYF.

The chain couples TRBV30 to TRBJ1-1; a possible D gene is TRBD1 (5 bases). The ends were cut back, 0 bases at V and 5 bases at J, with 16 bases in the middle. The CDR3 is made up of 15 amino acids. The germline CDR1 and CDR2 sequences are GTSNPN and SVGIG (reference sequence). DNA for the CDR3: TGTGCCTGGAGTGTAGGTTCGGGGGATTGGACTGAAGCTTTCTTT. This gives the protein CAWSVGSGDWTEAFF.

This chain connects TRBV12-3 or TRBV12-4 to TRBJ1-1; 8 nucleotides match TRBD1. V was clipped by 7 bases and J by 0 bases; unmatched bases: 7. This CDR3 contains 15 residues. The CDR3 coding sequence is TGTGCCAGCACGTATGGACAGGGAATGAACACTGAAGCTTTCTTT. The encoded protein is CASTYGQGMNTEAFF.

The gene calls are TRBV20-1 and TRBJ2-3; 8 bases map to TRBD2. Germline lookup yields CDR1 DFQATT and CDR2 SNEGSKA (reference sequence). The ends lost 6 bases at V and 4 bases at J; junction bases unmatched: 6. This CDR3 is 13 amino acids long. The CDR3 bases are TGCAGTGCAACCGGGACTAGTGCAGATACGCAGTATTTT. Translation: CSATGTSADTQYF.

V gene TRBV2 combines with J gene TRBJ2-1; 8 bases are shared with TRBD1. In germline, CDR1 is SNHLY, CDR2 FYNNEI. The CDR3 runs 13 residues. V was pared by 5 bases and J by 9 bases, with 6 bases of the junction left unmatched. Here the CDR3 reads CASSPVDRVEQFF. The CDR3 DNA is TGTGCCAGCAGTCCTGTGGACAGGGTTGAGCAGTTCTTC. The variable domain in full, completed from reference TRBV2 and TRBJ2-1, reads EPEVTQTPSHQVTQMGQEVILRCVPISNHLYFYWYRQILGQKVEFLVSFYNNEISEKSEIFDDQFSVERPDGSNFTLKIRSTKLEDSAMYFCASSPVDRVEQFFGPGTRLTVL.

The chain has TRBV6-6 and TRBJ2-1; TRBD1 aligns across 7 bases. The CDR3 extends over 14 amino acids. The junction had 7 bases not matched to a gene; V was cut back by 7 bases and J by 4 bases. Germline V gene data show CDR1 as MNHNY and CDR2 as SVGAGI (reference sequence). In nucleotides, the CDR3 is TGTGCCAGCATCGACAGGGTGATGTACAATGAGCAGTTCTTC. Its translation: CASIDRVMYNEQFF.